This note documents a single T cell receptor (beta chain) sequence. The data originate from a study of cytomegalovirus exposure and HLA in healthy donors. PCR employed 60 Vbeta and 13 Jbeta primers. TCRdb keeps only in-frame clones here, not all; method: immunoSEQ multiplex PCR. The table has about 120,000 clones, 82% seen once. Germline V gene data show CDR1 as SGHTA and CDR2 as FQGNSA. J lost 1 base, V lost 6 bases, and 12 bases had no gene match. The CDR3 extends over 17 amino acids. The sample comprised PBMCs. The receptor's source is a male donor in good health and CMV-seropositive. V usage is TRBV7-2 and J usage is TRBJ2-3; 8 nucleotides line up with TRBD2. CDR3 sequence (DNA): TGTGCCAGCAGTCAAACCCGGCCGCGGGAGGGCACAGATACGCAGTATTTT. Translated, it gives CASSQTRPREGTDTQYF.